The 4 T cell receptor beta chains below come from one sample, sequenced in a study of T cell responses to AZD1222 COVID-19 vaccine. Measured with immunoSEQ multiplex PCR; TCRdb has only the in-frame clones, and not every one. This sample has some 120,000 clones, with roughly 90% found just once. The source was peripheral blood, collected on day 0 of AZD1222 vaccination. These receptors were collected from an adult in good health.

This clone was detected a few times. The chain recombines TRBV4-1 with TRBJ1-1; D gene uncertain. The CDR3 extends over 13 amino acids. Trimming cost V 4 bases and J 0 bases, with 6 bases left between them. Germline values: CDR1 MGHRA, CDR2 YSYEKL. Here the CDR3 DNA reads TGCGCCAGCAGCCTACACCTGAACACTGAAGCTTTCTTT. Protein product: CASSLHLNTEAFF.

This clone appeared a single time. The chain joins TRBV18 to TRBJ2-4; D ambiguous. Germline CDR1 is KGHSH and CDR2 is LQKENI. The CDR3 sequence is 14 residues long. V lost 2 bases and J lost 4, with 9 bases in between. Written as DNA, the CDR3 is TGTGCCAGCTCACCAGTCTGGTTGAAAAACATTCAGTACTTC. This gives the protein CASSPVWLKNIQYF.

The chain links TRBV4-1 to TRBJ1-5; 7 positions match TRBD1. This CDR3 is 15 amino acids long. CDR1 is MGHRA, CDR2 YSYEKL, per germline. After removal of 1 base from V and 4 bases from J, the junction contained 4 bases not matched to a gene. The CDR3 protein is CASSQGARGNQPQHF. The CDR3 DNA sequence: TGCGCCAGCAGCCAAGGAGCCAGGGGGAATCAGCCCCAGCATTTT.

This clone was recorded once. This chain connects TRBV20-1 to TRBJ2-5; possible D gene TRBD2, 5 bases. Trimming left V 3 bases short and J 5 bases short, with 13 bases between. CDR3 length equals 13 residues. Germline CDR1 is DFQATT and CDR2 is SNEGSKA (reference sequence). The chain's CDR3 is CSASTGELETQYF. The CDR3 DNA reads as TGCAGTGCTAGTACTGGGGAGTTGGAGACCCAGTACTTC.